The 10 T cell receptor beta chains listed next were all sequenced from one sample in a study of early T cells in non-severe SARS-CoV-2 infection. TCRdb re-called the 5' RACE reads with MiXCR, one entry per CDR3 protein. This sample has 100,000 to 120,000 distinct CDR3 sequences; around 13% occur once, and the top ten carry around 3.7%. The specimen was whole blood, collected at baseline. The receptors stem from an adult who was a healthcare worker with PCR-confirmed SARS-CoV-2 infection or an uninfected control (not recorded which).

The table lists this clonotype with a few counts. The chain recombines TRBV7-3 with TRBJ2-6; no reliable D call. Trimming pared 2 bases from V and 0 bases from J, leaving 11 bases between. This CDR3 region has 17 residues. The germline gives CDR1 SGHTA, CDR2 FQGTGA. The CDR3 DNA is TGTGCCAGCAGCTTACTAAGAGAGGCCTCTGGGGCCAACGTCCTGACTTTC. Translated, it gives CASSLLREASGANVLTF.

The sample holds a few counts of this clonotype. The V gene is TRBV20-1, the J gene TRBJ2-7; D not certain. Germline V CDR1 and CDR2: DFQATT, SNEGSKA (reference sequence). Trimming left V 1 base short and J 2 bases short, with 9 bases between. The CDR3 is made up of 13 amino acids. CDR3 DNA sequence: TGCAGTGCTAGAGGATTCGGAACCTACGAGCAGTACTTC. Encoded protein: CSARGFGTYEQYF.

Ten or more counts support this clonotype. V and J are TRBV20-1 and TRBJ1-5; the match to TRBD1 covers 8 bases. The V and J ends lost 4 bases and 7 bases, in that order; junction bases with no gene match: 3. This CDR3 is built from 12 residues. CDR1 is DFQATT and CDR2 is SNEGSKA in the germline V gene (reference sequence). Here the CDR3 reads CSATGGGQPQHF. The CDR3 DNA reads TGCAGTGCTACAGGGGGCGGACAGCCCCAGCATTTT.

In this sample, this clonotype turned up many times. The chain recombines TRBV7-9 with TRBJ1-1; TRBD1 might be the D (5 bases). This CDR3 has 14 amino acids. CDR1 SEHNR and CDR2 FQNEAQ come from the germline V gene (reference sequence). V lost 0 bases and J lost 7, with 12 bases in between. The CDR3 sequence: CASSLAGRGSEAFF. CDR3 nucleotide sequence: TGTGCCAGCAGCTTAGCGGGTCGGGGCAGTGAAGCTTTCTTT. Together with reference TRBV7-9 and TRBJ1-1, the CDR3 gives the full variable domain: DTGVSQNPRHKITKRGQNVTFRCDPISEHNRLYWYRQTLGQGPEFLTYFQNEAQLEKSRLLSDRFSAERPKGSFSTLEIQRTEQGDSAMYLCASSLAGRGSEAFFGQGTRLTVV.

Many counts were recorded for this clonotype. The chain recombines TRBV7-2 with TRBJ1-1; D unclear. The V gene's germline CDR1 is SGHTA and CDR2 FQGNSA. The V and J ends lost 5 bases and 2 bases respectively, with 12 bases between them. This CDR3 comprises 14 residues. The CDR3 DNA reads TGTGCCAGCAGCCCCGGCAGCAGAAACACTGAAGCTTTCTTT. This sequence encodes CASSPGSRNTEAFF.

The rearrangement uses TRBV7-9 and TRBJ1-1; tentatively, D is TRBD1 (5 bases). Germline V gene sequence: CDR1 SEHNR, CDR2 FQNEAQ (reference sequence). The germline V and J ends were trimmed by 6 bases and 4 bases, with 15 bases remaining between them. The CDR3 has 14 amino acids. The CDR3 is CASRTGTPSTEAFF. The CDR3 DNA reads TGTGCCAGCAGAACCGGGACCCCCAGCACTGAAGCTTTCTTT.

This clonotype was seen ten or more times. The CDR3, as DNA: TGTGCCAGCTCACCGGGCCGGACCCAGTACTTC. As protein: CASSPGRTQYF. The chain uses TRBV18 and TRBJ2-5; no definite D call. Germline V lookup: CDR1 KGHSH, CDR2 LQKENI. Between the trimmed V and J ends, which lost 3 bases and 7 bases, there was a span of 6 bases. This CDR3 is built from 11 residues.

The gene calls are TRBV6-1 and TRBJ2-7, with D unresolved. Trimming took 11 bases from V and 5 from J, leaving 16 bases between them. This CDR3 is 12 amino acids long. The germline CDR1 and CDR2 sequences are MNHNS and SASEGT. The DNA for the CDR3 is TGTGCCCTGGGCCGACGGGCCGACGAGCAGTACTTC. This sequence encodes CALGRRADEQYF.

This clonotype was counted between two and nine times. The chain links TRBV9 to TRBJ2-3, with 8 bases aligning to TRBD1. Trimming removed 5 bases from V and 1 base from J; junction bases left unmatched: 0. The CDR3 is 13 amino acids. Germline CDR1 SGDLS, CDR2 YYNGEE. In nucleotides, the CDR3 is TGTGCCAGCAGGGACAGGGGCACAGATACGCAGTATTTT. This codes for CASRDRGTDTQYF.

The chain has TRBV11-2 and TRBJ2-7; D unresolved. This CDR3 is built from 14 residues. Trimming removed 3 bases at V and 2 bases at J, with 11 bases between. Looked up from germline, CDR1 is SGHAT and CDR2 is FQNNGV. As DNA, the CDR3 is TGTGCCAGCAGCTTCTTGGACGTAACCTACGAGCAGTACTTC. It specifies CASSFLDVTYEQYF.